This T cell receptor beta chain was sequenced in a study of T cells in Graves' hyperthyroidism and ophthalmopathy. The study, taken as a whole, reports: Expanded thyroid clonotypes (above 0.001) were mostly also found in blood.

The CDR3 regions of TCR beta were amplified from RNA transcripts. When the TCR CDR3 underwent first-round RT-PCR, the HTBI primer set was used. MiXCR, run by TCRdb on the multiplex PCR reads, gives a single entry per CDR3 protein. The data contain roughly 500,000 distinct CDR3 sequences, around a quarter of them singletons. This clonotype occurred a few times. Its antigen remains unidentified. Per the germline V gene, CDR1 is KGHSH and CDR2 is LQKENI. V lost 0 bases and J 6 bases, leaving 6 bases between the germline ends. The length of the CDR3 is 12 residues. The TCR was taken from a woman younger than 45 with Graves' ophthalmopathy. This chain joins TRBV18 and TRBJ2-7; D ambiguous. Sequencing was carried out using blood. The DNA for the CDR3 is TGTGCCAGCTCACCACCCTCGGCCGAGCAGTACTTC. It codes for CASSPPSAEQYF.